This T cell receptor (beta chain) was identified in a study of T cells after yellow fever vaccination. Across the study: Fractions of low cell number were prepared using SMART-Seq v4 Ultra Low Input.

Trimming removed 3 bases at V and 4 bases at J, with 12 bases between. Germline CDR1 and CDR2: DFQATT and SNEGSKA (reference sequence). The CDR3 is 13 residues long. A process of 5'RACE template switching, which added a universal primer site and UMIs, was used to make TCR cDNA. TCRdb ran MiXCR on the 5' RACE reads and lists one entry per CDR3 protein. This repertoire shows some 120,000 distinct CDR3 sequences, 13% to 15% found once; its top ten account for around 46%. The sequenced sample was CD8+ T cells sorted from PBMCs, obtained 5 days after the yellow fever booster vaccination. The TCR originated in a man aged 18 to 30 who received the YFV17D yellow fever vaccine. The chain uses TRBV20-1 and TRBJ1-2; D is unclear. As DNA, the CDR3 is TGCAGTGCTAGGAGCGTTGCGGTCTATGGCTACACCTTC. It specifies CSARSVAVYGYTF.